Below, 25 T cell receptor beta chains from the same sample are listed, as sequenced in a study of T cell responses to AZD1222 COVID-19 vaccine. Clones were sequenced by immunoSEQ multiplex PCR, and TCRdb holds only the in-frame ones, with some missing. The sample records 95,000 to 150,000 clones, more than 70% being singletons. The sequencing here drew on peripheral blood, taken on day 0 of AZD1222 vaccination. These receptors were collected from an adult in good health.

The chain couples TRBV6-5 to TRBJ2-1; no definite D call. Germline V CDR1 and CDR2: MNHEY, SVGAGI. Trimming left V 1 base short and J 7 bases short, with 11 bases between. The CDR3 covers 14 residues. In DNA form, the CDR3 reads TGTGCCAGCAGTTACTTGGGTCAGCCAAATGAGCAGTTCTTC. Amino acid sequence: CASSYLGQPNEQFF.

This rearrangement joins TRBV7-8 to TRBJ2-3; the D gene could be TRBD1 or TRBD2 (5 bases each). V was cut by 5 bases and J by 6 bases, with 18 bases left in between. Per germline, CDR1 SGHVS and CDR2 FQNEAQ. The CDR3 has 15 amino acids. CDR3 in DNA: TGTGCCAGCAGCCTGACTCTAACGGGGCGTGATACGCAGTATTTT. Translation gives CASSLTLTGRDTQYF.

The rearrangement links TRBV5-6 to TRBJ1-4; perhaps TRBD1 as D (6 bases). The CDR3 covers 16 residues. Deletions cut 2 bases from V and 12 bases from J, with 23 bases between. CDR1 is SGHDT and CDR2 is YYEEEE in the germline V gene. As DNA, the CDR3 is TGTGCCAGCAGCTTCCGGGGGGCCACCTGGATAATGGAACTGTTTTTT. This sequence encodes CASSFRGATWIMELFF.

This clone was detected once. This chain connects TRBV24-1 to TRBJ2-3; TRBD2 matches at 11 bases. There are 16 residues in the CDR3. Germline-derived CDR1 and CDR2 are KGHDR and SFDVKD. Germline trimming cut 4 bases from V and 7 bases from J; bases unmatched to any gene: 9. The CDR3 is CATSDPPGTSGHTQYF. The CDR3 DNA is TGTGCCACCAGTGACCCCCCGGGGACTAGCGGCCATACGCAGTATTTT.

This clone occurred a few times. This chain joins TRBV27 and TRBJ2-2, with a possible D match to TRBD1 (5 bases). Germline values: CDR1 MNHEY, CDR2 SMNVEV (reference sequence). V shed 0 bases and J shed 13 bases, with 15 bases lying between them. The CDR3 is made up of 14 amino acids. The CDR3 is CASSLSGVRGGLFF. In DNA form, the CDR3 reads TGTGCCAGCAGTTTATCCGGAGTAAGGGGCGGGCTGTTTTTT.

The gene calls are TRBV19 and TRBJ2-7; 9 bases fit TRBD2. Germline CDR1 LNHDA, CDR2 SQIVND (reference sequence). The CDR3 runs to 15 residues. V shed 3 bases and J 0 bases; nucleotides not matched to a gene: 3. CDR3 sequence reads: CASSMNSGSSYEQYF. The CDR3, as DNA: TGTGCCAGTAGTATGAATAGCGGGAGCTCCTACGAGCAGTACTTC.

This clone was observed a handful of times. The rearrangement links TRBV6-2 or TRBV6-3 to TRBJ2-3; D uncertain. CDR3 length: 14 amino acids. V was trimmed by 0 bases and J by 0 bases, leaving 4 bases between them. CDR1 and CDR2 (germline): MNHEY, SVGEGT. CDR3 loop: CASSYSTSTDTQYF. As DNA, the CDR3 is TGTGCCAGCAGTTACTCGACTAGCACAGATACGCAGTATTTT.

The V gene is TRBV28, the J gene TRBJ1-6; tentatively, D is TRBD1 (6 bases). The germline CDR1 and CDR2 sequences are MDHEN and SYDVKM. Trimming shortened V by 6 bases and J by 5 bases, and 11 bases separated the two germline ends. The CDR3 contains 14 residues. DNA of the CDR3: TGTGCCAGCAGACTCGGACAGAATAATTCACCCCTCCACTTT. Amino acid sequence: CASRLGQNNSPLHF. The full variable domain, rest sourced from reference TRBV28 and TRBJ1-6, is DVKVTQSSRYLVKRTGEKVFLECVQDMDHENMFWYRQDPGLGLRLIYFSYDVKMKEKGDIPEGYSVSREKKERFSLILESASTNQTSMYLCASRLGQNNSPLHFGNGTRLTVT.

This clone appeared a few times. The V call is TRBV28, the J call TRBJ1-2; tentative D call: TRBD1 (6 bases). CDR1 and CDR2 from the germline V gene are MDHEN and SYDVKM. The V and J ends lost 5 bases and 3 bases respectively, with 19 bases between them. The CDR3 consists of 16 residues. CDR3 sequence reads: CASSQAWRGADYGYTF. In DNA, the CDR3 is TGTGCCAGCAGTCAAGCCTGGAGGGGGGCGGACTATGGCTACACCTTC.

This clone was observed a single time. The V gene is TRBV9, the J gene TRBJ2-7; TRBD1 aligns across 10 bases. CDR3 size: 14 residues. CDR1 and CDR2 (germline): SGDLS, YYNGEE. Losses at the gene ends were 3 bases for V and 3 bases for J; bases not matched to a gene: 3. For the CDR3, the DNA is TGTGCCAGCAGCGCCCGGGACAGGGGCTACGAGCAGTACTTC. Amino acids: CASSARDRGYEQYF.

This chain links TRBV7-8 with TRBJ1-4; TRBD1 matches at 9 bases. CDR1 and CDR2 from the germline V gene are SGHVS and FQNEAQ. V shed 1 base, J shed 8 bases, and the junction held 2 bases outside the gene matches. The CDR3 extends over 14 amino acids. The chain's CDR3 is CASSLGTGVEKLFF. The CDR3, as DNA: TGTGCCAGCAGCTTAGGGACAGGGGTGGAAAAACTGTTTTTT.

The chain couples TRBV19 to TRBJ1-4; 9 bases map to TRBD1. V lost 4 bases, J lost 5 bases, and 2 bases stayed unmatched. In germline, CDR1 is LNHDA, CDR2 SQIVND (reference sequence). The CDR3 covers 14 residues. The CDR3 coding sequence is TGTGCCAGTAGTAGACAGGGGGGGAATGAAAAACTGTTTTTT. Protein product: CASSRQGGNEKLFF.

This clone was counted a few times. The chain couples TRBV18 to TRBJ2-7; tentative D call: TRBD2 (5 bases). The germline gives CDR1 KGHSH, CDR2 LQKENI. CDR3 length: 14 amino acids. V shed 4 bases and J shed 6 bases, with 16 bases lying between them. The CDR3 DNA reads TGTGCCAGCTCACTCCAGGTAGACGCGGGCGAGCAGTACTTC. Translated, it gives CASSLQVDAGEQYF.

The chain recombines TRBV5-1 with TRBJ1-3, with D maybe TRBD1 (5 bases). CDR3 size: 17 residues. Trimming pared 0 bases from V and 2 bases from J, leaving 15 bases between. Germline lookup yields CDR1 SGHRS and CDR2 YFSETQ. For the CDR3, the DNA is TGCGCCAGCAGCTTGGGTAGGGGTAGGGTCGCTGGAAACACCATATATTTT. This gives the protein CASSLGRGRVAGNTIYF.

This chain joins TRBV6-5 and TRBJ1-1, with 7 bases matching TRBD1. Losses at the gene ends were 6 bases for V and 4 bases for J; bases not matched to a gene: 8. In germline, CDR1 is MNHEY, CDR2 SVGAGI. The CDR3 has 14 residues. CDR3 protein: CASRRTGPVTEAFF. The CDR3 DNA is TGTGCCAGCAGGAGGACAGGCCCGGTCACTGAAGCTTTCTTT.

The chain uses TRBV19 and TRBJ2-2; D gene ambiguous. Germline V gene sequence: CDR1 LNHDA, CDR2 SQIVND (reference sequence). Trimming stripped 5 bases from V and 0 bases from J, with 7 bases between. The CDR3 is 14 amino acids. CDR3 amino acids: CASSALANTGELFF. The DNA of the CDR3 is TGTGCCAGTAGTGCATTAGCGAACACCGGGGAGCTGTTTTTT.

The rearrangement joins TRBV18 to TRBJ1-6; TRBD1 is a possible D gene (5 bases). The germline V gene encodes CDR1 KGHSH and CDR2 LQKENI. The CDR3 extends over 13 amino acids. Deletions cut 4 bases from V and 7 bases from J, with 8 bases between. CDR3 amino acids: CASSRDQNSPLHF. For the CDR3, the DNA is TGTGCCAGCTCACGGGACCAAAATTCACCCCTCCACTTT.

The rearrangement uses TRBV7-2 and TRBJ2-3; 9 bases agree with TRBD2. Germline trimming cut 2 bases from V and 11 bases from J; bases unmatched to any gene: 11. The CDR3 is made up of 15 amino acids. The V gene's germline CDR1 is SGHTA and CDR2 FQGNSA. DNA for the CDR3: TGTGCCAGCAGCTTAAGTAGCGGGAGCTTTGCTGAGCAGTATTTT. Protein sequence: CASSLSSGSFAEQYF.

This chain joins TRBV3-1 (or the pseudogene TRBV3-2) and TRBJ1-2; unclear D gene. CDR3 length: 16 amino acids. Germline CDR1 reads LGHDT; CDR2 reads YNNKEL (reference sequence). With 1 base removed from V and 1 base from J, the gap between germline ends came to 13 bases. CDR3 DNA: TGTGCCAGCAGCCAAGGACCGCGGGTATTTAACTATGGCTACACCTTC. This gives the protein CASSQGPRVFNYGYTF.

This clone was picked up a small number of times. V usage is TRBV29-1 and J usage is TRBJ2-1, with 9 nucleotides matching TRBD2. J gave up 3 bases and V 0 bases, and 12 bases lay outside the gene matches. Germline-derived CDR1 and CDR2 are SQVTM and ANQGSEA. This CDR3 spans 18 amino acids. The CDR3 DNA is TGCAGCGTTGAAGAGTGGTGGGTAGCGGGAGCCGGCTACAATGAGCAGTTCTTC. Translated: CSVEEWWVAGAGYNEQFF.

The J gene is TRBJ2-3, the V gene TRBV5-6; TRBD2 aligns across 11 bases. Germline V gene sequence: CDR1 SGHDT, CDR2 YYEEEE. J lost 4 bases, V lost 6 bases, and 4 bases had no gene match. The CDR3 sequence is 14 residues long. The CDR3 DNA reads TGTGCCAGCATGCTAGCGGGGGGCCCAGATACGCAGTATTTT. It encodes CASMLAGGPDTQYF.

A note on this clone: The sample has other DNA sequences that encode this CDR3 too. V usage is TRBV14 and J usage is TRBJ2-1, with D possibly TRBD2 on 5 matching bases. CDR3 length: 13 residues. Trimming cost V 0 bases and J 9 bases, with 9 bases left between them. Germline assignment: CDR1 SGHDN and CDR2 FVKESK. This CDR3 is CASSQDLGGEQFF. The CDR3 DNA is TGTGCCAGCAGCCAAGATTTAGGAGGTGAGCAGTTCTTC. The whole variable domain, filled in from reference TRBV14 and TRBJ2-1, reads EAGVTQFPSHSVIEKGQTVTLRCDPISGHDNLYWYRRVMGKEIKFLLHFVKESKQDESGMPNNRFLAERTGGTYSTLKVQPAELEDSGVYFCASSQDLGGEQFFGPGTRLTVL.

This clone was seen a single time. Relative to the germline gene, one junction end is altered; a read error may explain this. The genes are TRBV6-5 and TRBJ2-6, with D uncertain. Germline V gene sequence: CDR1 MNHEY, CDR2 SVGAGI. CDR3 length: 14 residues. CDR3 nucleotides: TGTGCCAGCAGTAACTCTCGTGGGGCCAACGTCCTGACTTTC. Translating it yields CASSNSRGANVLTF.

The chain has TRBV7-2 and TRBJ2-2; D possibly corresponds to TRBD2 (6 bases). V was trimmed by 2 bases and J by 1 base, leaving 11 bases between them. Per the germline V gene, CDR1 is SGHTA and CDR2 is FQGNSA. CDR3 length equals 16 residues. CDR3 DNA: TGTGCCAGCAGCTTATCTGTAGCGGTGAACACCGGGGAGCTGTTTTTT. This translates into CASSLSVAVNTGELFF. Complete variable domain (other parts from reference TRBV7-2 and TRBJ2-2): GAGVSQSPSNKVTEKGKDVELRCDPISGHTALYWYRQSLGQGLEFLIYFQGNSAPDKSGLPSDRFSAERTGGSVSTLTIQRTQQEDSAVYLCASSLSVAVNTGELFFGEGSRLTVL.

This chain links TRBV9 with TRBJ1-2; TRBD1 is a possible D gene (6 bases). The V gene's germline CDR1 is SGDLS and CDR2 YYNGEE. This CDR3 has 15 amino acids. Trimming removed 4 bases at V and 8 bases at J, with 21 bases between. CDR3 nucleotides: TGTGCCAGCAGCCCCGCGAACAGGGCAACGGGAGGCTACACCTTC. Amino acid sequence: CASSPANRATGGYTF.